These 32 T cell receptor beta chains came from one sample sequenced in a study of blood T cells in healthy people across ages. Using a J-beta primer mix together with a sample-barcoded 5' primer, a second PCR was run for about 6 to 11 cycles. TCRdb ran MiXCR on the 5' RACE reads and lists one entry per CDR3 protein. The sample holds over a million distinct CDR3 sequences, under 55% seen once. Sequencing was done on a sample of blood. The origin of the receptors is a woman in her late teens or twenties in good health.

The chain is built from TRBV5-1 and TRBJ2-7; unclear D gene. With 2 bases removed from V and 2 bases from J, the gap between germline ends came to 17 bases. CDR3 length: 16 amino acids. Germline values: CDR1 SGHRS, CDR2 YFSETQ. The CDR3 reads CASSFLSVIPTYEQYF. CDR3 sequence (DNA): TGCGCCAGCAGCTTCCTCAGTGTTATCCCCACCTACGAGCAGTACTTC. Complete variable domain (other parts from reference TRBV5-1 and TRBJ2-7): KAGVTQTPRYLIKTRGQQVTLSCSPISGHRSVSWYQQTPGQGLQFLFEYFSETQRNKGNFPGRFSGRQFSNSRSEMNVSTLELGDSALYLCASSFLSVIPTYEQYFGPGTRLTVT.

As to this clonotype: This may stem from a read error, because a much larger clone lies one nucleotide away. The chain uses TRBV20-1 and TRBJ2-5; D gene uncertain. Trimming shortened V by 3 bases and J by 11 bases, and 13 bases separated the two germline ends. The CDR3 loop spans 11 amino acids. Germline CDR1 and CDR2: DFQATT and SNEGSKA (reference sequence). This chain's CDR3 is CSASRAYGQYF. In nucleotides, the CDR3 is TGCAGTGCTAGTAGAGCCTACGGGCAGTACTTC.

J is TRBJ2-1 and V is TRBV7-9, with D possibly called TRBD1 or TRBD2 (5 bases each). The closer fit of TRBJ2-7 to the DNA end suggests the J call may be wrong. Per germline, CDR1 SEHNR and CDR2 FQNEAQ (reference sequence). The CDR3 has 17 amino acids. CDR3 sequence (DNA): TGTGCCAGCAGCCCCCCACAAGGGGAGAAATCCTACAATGAGCAGTACTTC. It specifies CASSPPQGEKSYNEQYF.

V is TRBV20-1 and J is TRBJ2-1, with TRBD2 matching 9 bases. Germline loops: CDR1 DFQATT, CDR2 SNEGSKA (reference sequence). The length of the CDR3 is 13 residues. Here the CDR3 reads CRGDVREGGEQFF. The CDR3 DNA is TGCAGGGGGGACGTGCGGGAGGGAGGTGAGCAGTTCTTC.

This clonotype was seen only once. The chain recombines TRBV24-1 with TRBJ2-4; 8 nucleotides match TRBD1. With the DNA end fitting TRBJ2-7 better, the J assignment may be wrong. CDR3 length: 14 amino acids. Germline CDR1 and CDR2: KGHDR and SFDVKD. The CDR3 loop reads CATSDGQGPYEQYF. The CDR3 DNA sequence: TGTGCCACCAGTGATGGACAGGGCCCCTACGAGCAGTACTTC.

The CDR3 region has the DNA TGTGCCAGCAGCCCTGCGGATACGCCCTACGAGCAGTACTTC. It encodes CASSPADTPYEQYF. The V call is TRBV6-2 or TRBV6-3, the J call TRBJ2-7; the D is unclear. In germline, CDR1 is MNHEY, CDR2 SVGEGT. The CDR3 is 14 amino acids. V was clipped by 6 bases and J by 2 bases, with 14 bases between them.

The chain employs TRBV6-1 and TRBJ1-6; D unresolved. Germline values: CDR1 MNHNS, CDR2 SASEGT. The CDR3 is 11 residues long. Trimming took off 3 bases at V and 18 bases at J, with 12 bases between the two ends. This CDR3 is CASSEGILNHF. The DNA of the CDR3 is TGTGCCAGCAGTGAGGGAATTTTGAACCACTTT.

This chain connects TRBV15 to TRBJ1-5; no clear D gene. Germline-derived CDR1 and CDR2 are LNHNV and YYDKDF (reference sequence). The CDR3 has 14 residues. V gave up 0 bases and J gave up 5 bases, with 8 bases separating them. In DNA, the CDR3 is TGTGCCACCAGCAGAGAACAGTCCGATCAGCCCCAGCATTTT. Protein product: CATSREQSDQPQHF. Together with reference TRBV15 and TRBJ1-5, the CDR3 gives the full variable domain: DAMVIQNPRYQVTQFGKPVTLSCSQTLNHNVMYWYQQKSSQAPKLLFHYYDKDFNNEADTPDNFQSRRPNTSFCFLDIRSPGLGDTAMYLCATSREQSDQPQHFGDGTRLSIL.

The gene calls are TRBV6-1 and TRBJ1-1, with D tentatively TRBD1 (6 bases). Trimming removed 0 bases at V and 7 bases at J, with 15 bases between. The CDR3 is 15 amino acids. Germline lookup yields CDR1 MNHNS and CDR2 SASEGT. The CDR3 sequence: CASSEAVTGYIEAFF. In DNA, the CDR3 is TGTGCCAGCAGTGAAGCGGTGACAGGATATATTGAAGCTTTCTTT.

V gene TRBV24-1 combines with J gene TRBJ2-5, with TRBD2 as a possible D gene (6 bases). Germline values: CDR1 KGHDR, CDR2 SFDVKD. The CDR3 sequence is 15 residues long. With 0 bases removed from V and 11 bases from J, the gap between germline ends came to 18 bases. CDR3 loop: CATSDLAAGKDEQYF. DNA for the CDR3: TGTGCCACCAGTGATTTGGCGGCGGGAAAGGATGAGCAGTACTTC.

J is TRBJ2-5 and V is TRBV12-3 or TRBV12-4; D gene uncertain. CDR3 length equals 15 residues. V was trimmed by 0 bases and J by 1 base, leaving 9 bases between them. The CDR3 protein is CASSLAVAAQETQYF. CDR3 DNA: TGTGCCAGCAGTTTAGCGGTGGCAGCCCAAGAGACCCAGTACTTC.

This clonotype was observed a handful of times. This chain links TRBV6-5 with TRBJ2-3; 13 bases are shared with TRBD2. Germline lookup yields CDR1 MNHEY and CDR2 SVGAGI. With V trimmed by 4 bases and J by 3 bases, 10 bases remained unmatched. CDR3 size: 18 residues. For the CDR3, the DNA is TGTGCCAGCAGTTTCCCCCGCCAGGGACTAGCGGGGACAGATACGCAGTATTTT. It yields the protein CASSFPRQGLAGTDTQYF.

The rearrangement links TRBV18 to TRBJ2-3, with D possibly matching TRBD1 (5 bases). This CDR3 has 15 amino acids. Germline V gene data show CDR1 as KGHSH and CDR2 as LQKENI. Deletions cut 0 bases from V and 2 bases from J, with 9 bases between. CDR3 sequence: CASSPPWTHTDTQYF. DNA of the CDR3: TGTGCCAGCTCACCACCCTGGACACACACAGATACGCAGTATTTT.

CDR3 nucleotide sequence: TGTGCCAGCAGCACACGGACTAGCGGGAGACGCACAGATACGCAGTATTTT. This translates into CASSTRTSGRRTDTQYF. This chain uses TRBV21-1 with TRBJ2-3; whether TRBD2, the table's D call, matches the DNA was not checked. TRBV21-1 is a pseudogene locus. The CDR3 has 17 amino acids.

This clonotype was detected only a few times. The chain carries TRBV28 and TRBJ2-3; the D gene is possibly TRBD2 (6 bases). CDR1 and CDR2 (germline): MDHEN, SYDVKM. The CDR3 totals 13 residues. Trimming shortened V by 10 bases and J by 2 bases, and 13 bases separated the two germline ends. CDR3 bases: TGTGCCATCGGGACTCCGGTCACAGATACGCAGTATTTT. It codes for CAIGTPVTDTQYF.

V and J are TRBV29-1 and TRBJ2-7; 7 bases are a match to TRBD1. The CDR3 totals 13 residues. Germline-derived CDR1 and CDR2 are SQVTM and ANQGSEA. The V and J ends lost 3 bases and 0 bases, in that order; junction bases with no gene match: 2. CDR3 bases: TGCAGCGTTGAGACAGGGACCTCCTACGAGCAGTACTTC. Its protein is CSVETGTSYEQYF.

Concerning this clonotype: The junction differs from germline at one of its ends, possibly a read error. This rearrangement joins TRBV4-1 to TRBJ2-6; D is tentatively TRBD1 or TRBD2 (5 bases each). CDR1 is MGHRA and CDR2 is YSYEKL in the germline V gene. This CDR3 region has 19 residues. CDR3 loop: CASSQGGLNALSGANVLTF. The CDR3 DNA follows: TGCGCCAGCAGCCAAGGAGGGCTCAATGCCCTCTCTGGGGCCAACGTCCTGACTTTT.

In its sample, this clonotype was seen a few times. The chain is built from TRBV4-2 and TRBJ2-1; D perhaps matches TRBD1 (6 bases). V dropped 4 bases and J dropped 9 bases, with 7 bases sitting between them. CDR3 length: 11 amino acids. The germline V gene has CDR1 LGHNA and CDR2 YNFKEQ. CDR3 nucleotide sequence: TGTGCCAGCAGCCGGGACATTGAGCAGTTCTTC. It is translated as CASSRDIEQFF.

The CDR3, as DNA: TGTGCCAGCAGCCCGCTGGACCAACGGTACCAAGAGACCCAGTACTTC. Protein: CASSPLDQRYQETQYF. The chain carries TRBV9 and TRBJ2-5; D gene uncertain. CDR3 size: 16 residues. Germline-derived CDR1 and CDR2 are SGDLS and YYNGEE. The V end was cut by 4 bases, the J end by 0 bases, with 16 bases between.

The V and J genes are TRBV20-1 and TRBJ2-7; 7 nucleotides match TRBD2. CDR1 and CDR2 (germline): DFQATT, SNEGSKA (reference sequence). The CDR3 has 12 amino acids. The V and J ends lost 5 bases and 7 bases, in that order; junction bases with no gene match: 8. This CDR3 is CSARAGPFEQYF. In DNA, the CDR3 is TGCAGTGCTCGAGCGGGGCCTTTTGAGCAGTACTTC.

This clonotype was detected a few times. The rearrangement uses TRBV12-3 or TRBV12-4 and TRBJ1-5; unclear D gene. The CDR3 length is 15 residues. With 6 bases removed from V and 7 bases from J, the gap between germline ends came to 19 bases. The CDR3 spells CASSRVGERIQPQHF. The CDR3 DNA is TGTGCCAGCAGCCGGGTTGGGGAAAGGATCCAGCCCCAGCATTTT.

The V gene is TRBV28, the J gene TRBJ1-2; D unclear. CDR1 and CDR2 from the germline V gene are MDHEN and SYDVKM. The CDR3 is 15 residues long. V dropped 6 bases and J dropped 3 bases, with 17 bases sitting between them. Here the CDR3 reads CASSSEGRSDYGYTF. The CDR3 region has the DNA TGTGCCAGCAGCTCCGAGGGCAGATCGGACTATGGCTACACCTTC.

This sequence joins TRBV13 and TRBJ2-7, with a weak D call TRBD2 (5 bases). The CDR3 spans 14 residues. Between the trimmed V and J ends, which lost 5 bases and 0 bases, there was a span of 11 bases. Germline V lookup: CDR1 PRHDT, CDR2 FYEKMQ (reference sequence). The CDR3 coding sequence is TGTGCCAGCAGCCCCTCAGAGGGCTCCTACGAGCAGTACTTC. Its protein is CASSPSEGSYEQYF. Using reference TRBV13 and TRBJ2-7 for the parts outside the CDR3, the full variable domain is AAGVIQSPRHLIKEKRETATLKCYPIPRHDTVYWYQQGPGQDPQFLISFYEKMQSDKGSIPDRFSAQQFSDYHSELNMSSLELGDSALYFCASSPSEGSYEQYFGPGTRLTVT.

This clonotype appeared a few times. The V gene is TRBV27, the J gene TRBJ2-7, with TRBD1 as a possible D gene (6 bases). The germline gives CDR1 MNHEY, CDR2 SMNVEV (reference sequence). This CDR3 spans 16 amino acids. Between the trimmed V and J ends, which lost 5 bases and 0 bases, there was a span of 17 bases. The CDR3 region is CASSPGQWSNSYEQYF. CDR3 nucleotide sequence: TGTGCCAGCAGTCCCGGACAGTGGTCAAACTCCTACGAGCAGTACTTC.

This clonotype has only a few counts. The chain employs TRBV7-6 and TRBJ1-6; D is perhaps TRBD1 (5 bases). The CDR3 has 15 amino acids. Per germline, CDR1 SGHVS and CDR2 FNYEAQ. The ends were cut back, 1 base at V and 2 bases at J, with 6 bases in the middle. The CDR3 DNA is TGTGCCAGCAGCTTAGGGGGGACCTATAATTCACCCCTCCACTTT. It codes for CASSLGGTYNSPLHF.

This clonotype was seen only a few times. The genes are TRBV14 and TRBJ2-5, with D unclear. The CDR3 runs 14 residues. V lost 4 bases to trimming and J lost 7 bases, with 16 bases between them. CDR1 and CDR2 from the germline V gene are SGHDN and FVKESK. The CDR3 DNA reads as TGTGCCAGCAGCCCAGCTACAACAGTTGGGACCCAGTACTTC. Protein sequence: CASSPATTVGTQYF. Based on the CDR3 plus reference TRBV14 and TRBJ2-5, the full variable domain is EAGVTQFPSHSVIEKGQTVTLRCDPISGHDNLYWYRRVMGKEIKFLLHFVKESKQDESGMPNNRFLAERTGGTYSTLKVQPAELEDSGVYFCASSPATTVGTQYFGPGTRLLVL.

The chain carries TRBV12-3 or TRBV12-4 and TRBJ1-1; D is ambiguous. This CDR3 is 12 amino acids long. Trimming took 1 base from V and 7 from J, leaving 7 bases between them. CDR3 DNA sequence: TGTGCCAGCAGTTTAGTGGGGTTTGAAGCTTTCTTT. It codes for CASSLVGFEAFF.

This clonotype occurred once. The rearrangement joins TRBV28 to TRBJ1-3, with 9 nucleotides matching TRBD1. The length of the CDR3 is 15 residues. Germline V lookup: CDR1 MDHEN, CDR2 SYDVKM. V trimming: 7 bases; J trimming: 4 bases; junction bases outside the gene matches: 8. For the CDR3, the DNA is TGTGCCAGCAACCCGGGGACAGGGCCGGGAAACACCATATATTTT. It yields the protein CASNPGTGPGNTIYF.

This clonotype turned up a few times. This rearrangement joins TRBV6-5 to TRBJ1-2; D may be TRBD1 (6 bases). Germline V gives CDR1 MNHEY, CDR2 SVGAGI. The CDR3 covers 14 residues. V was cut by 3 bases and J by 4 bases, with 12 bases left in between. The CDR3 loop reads CASSYSDRPYGYTF. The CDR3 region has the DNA TGTGCCAGCAGTTATAGTGACAGGCCCTATGGCTACACCTTC.

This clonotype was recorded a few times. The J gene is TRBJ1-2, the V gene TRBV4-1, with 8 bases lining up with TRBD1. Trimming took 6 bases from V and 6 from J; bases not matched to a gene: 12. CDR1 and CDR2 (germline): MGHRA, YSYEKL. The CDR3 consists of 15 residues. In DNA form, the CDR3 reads TGCGCCAGCAGGGATCCGGGACAGGATGTTCATGGCTACACCTTC. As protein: CASRDPGQDVHGYTF.

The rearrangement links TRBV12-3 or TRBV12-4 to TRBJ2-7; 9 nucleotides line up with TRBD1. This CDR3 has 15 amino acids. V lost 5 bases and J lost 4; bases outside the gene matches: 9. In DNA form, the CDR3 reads TGTGCCAGCAGTGTAACCGGGACAGGGCCATACGAGCAGTACTTC. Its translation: CASSVTGTGPYEQYF.

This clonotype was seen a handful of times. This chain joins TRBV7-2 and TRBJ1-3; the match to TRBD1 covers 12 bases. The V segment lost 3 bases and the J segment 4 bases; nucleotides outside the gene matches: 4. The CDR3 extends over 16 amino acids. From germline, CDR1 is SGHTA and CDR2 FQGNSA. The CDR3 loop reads CASSLGQGASGNTIYF. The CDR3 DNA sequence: TGTGCCAGCAGCTTGGGACAGGGGGCCTCCGGAAACACCATATATTTT.